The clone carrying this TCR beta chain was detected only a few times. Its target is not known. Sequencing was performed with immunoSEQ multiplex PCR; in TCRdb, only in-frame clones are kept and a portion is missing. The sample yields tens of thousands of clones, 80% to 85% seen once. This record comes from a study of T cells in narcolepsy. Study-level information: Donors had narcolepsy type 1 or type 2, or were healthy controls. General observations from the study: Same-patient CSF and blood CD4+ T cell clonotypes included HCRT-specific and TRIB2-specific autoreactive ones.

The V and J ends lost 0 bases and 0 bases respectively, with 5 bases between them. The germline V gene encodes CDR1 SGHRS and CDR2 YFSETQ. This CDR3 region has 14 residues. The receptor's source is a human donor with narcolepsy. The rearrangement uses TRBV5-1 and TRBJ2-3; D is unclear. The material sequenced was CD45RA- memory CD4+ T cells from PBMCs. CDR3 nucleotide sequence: TGCGCCAGCAGCTTGGCCCACAGCACAGATACGCAGTATTTT. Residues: CASSLAHSTDTQYF.